The clone carrying this T cell receptor beta chain was found once. Its antigen is still unknown. This sample is part of a study of T-cell memory formation after mild COVID-19. Study details: Clusters were largely donor specific.

CDR3 length equals 12 residues. CDR1 is LNHDA and CDR2 is SQIVND in the germline V gene (reference sequence). Trimming cost V 7 bases and J 2 bases, with 9 bases left between them. 5'RACE, which relied on constant-segment primers, yielded TCR alpha and TCR beta cDNA libraries carrying sample barcodes and UMIs. One entry per CDR3 protein, called by TCRdb with MiXCR from the 5' RACE reads. The sample contains hundreds of thousands of distinct CDR3 sequences, 8% to 10% of which appear only once. Study outcomes and limitations: Still unconfirmed is whether the second-wave clones peaking on day 37 recognized SARS-CoV-2.

The clonotype originates from a man aged 18 to 35 who had mild COVID-19 (a few samples of this study predate the infection). Cell type and time point are not known. Sequencing was done on a sample of PBMCs or a T cell subset sorted from them (not recorded which). V and J are TRBV19 and TRBJ2-7; D call uncertain. The CDR3 coding sequence is TGTGCCAGTAAGTCAACCACCTACGAGCAGTACTTC. Translating it yields CASKSTTYEQYF.